This TCR beta chain originates from a study of memory CD4+ T cells and cytomegalovirus serostatus (dated by TCRdb to the late 2010s). About the study as a whole: The cohort included approximately 35 healthy adults from Belgium, of whom 9 were CMV seropositive and 24 were CMV seronegative. CD4+ memory TCRbeta repertoires of a Belgian cohort with known cytomegalovirus serostatus were sequenced in order to replicate a published TCR-based CMV serostatus classifier. Here is what the overall study found, with its caveats: On the Belgian cohort, the classifier based on the original framework reached a median bootstrapped AUC of approximately 0.95, with a 95% CI of 0.76-1.00. Among the 150 or so previously reported CMV-associated TCRbeta sequences, some 67 showed up in the CD4+ memory repertoires, with each one found in between one and five individuals. Unlike the original study, which covered naive and memory CD4+ and CD8+ populations, the Belgian study sequenced only CD4+CD45RO+ memory cells. For predicting CMV serostatus, the median bootstrapped AUC was roughly 0.95 using the original framework and about 0.9 using a US-trained random forest. The results were interpreted as suggesting that the CMV-associated TCR signature is largely present in the CD4+ memory repertoire.

With regard to this clone: Its binding antigen is unknown. Base qualities are not provided; no much larger clone lies one nucleotide away.

The CDR3 covers 14 residues, taking in both the cysteine and the phenylalanine. Here the CDR3 DNA is all that survives: 42 bases in frame from base 1. V has 6 bases trimmed and J has 1 base trimmed; junction bases matching no gene number 3. CDR1 and CDR2 are read off the germline V gene as MNHEY and SVGAGI. A FACSAria II was used to sort memory CD4+ T cells, defined as single viable CD3+CD4+CD8-CD45RO+ cells. CMV serostatus was determined with a Roche Elecsys assay detecting serum IgG against CMV pp150, pp28, p38 and p52. Once the samples were thawed, total CD4+ T cells were enriched through positive selection using CD4 magnetic microbeads. The samples came from a different study that was designed specifically to examine the CD4+ T cell memory repertoire. Following standard operating procedures, peripheral blood mononuclear cells were isolated and cryopreserved, while serum was kept at -80 degrees C. The staining relied on CD3-PerCP (BW264/56), CD4-APC (RPA-T4), CD45RO-PE (UCHT1) and CD8-Pacific Orange (3B5) antibodies, and Sytox blue was used to exclude non-viable cells.

Genomic DNA was extracted from sorted cells with the Quick-DNA Microprep Kit. Amplification of TCRbeta DNA was done with the immunoSEQ hsTCRbeta kit, following the protocol from the manufacturer. TCRbeta libraries were sequenced on an Illumina MiSeq instrument. In the original analysis: Removing out-of-frame sequences left 2,204,828 distinct TCRbeta sequences, an average of about 73,000 per individual. Each individual was scored by the count of 150 to 200 previously reported CMV-associated TCRbeta sequences and the total productive distinct TCRbeta count. A beta-binomial model was reimplemented in Python, and scikit-learn random forests with default parameters were trained on data from the US cohort. On the Belgian cohort, classifier performance was reported as the median AUC, along with percentile confidence intervals, across 10,000 bootstrap iterations. TCRdb limited this immuneACCESS table to in-frame rearrangements with V and J called. A share of clones is missing; checked studies link under half to unresolved V genes, and the rest is unexplained. V, J and clone size reflect that table, while D and trimming were determined from the DNA. Across this sample there are some 46,000 clones, with 60% to 85% seen only once. The biggest ten clones account for about 0.6% of the sample.

The source of this sequence is an adult in good health and CMV-seronegative. What was sequenced was memory CD4+ T cells from blood. The rearrangement joined TRBV6-5 to TRBJ2-3; TRBD2 aligns with 8 central bases. The nucleotides are TGTGCCAGCAGACGTAGCGGGGGCACAGATACGCAGTATTTT. Translated, this is CASRRSGGTDTQYF.